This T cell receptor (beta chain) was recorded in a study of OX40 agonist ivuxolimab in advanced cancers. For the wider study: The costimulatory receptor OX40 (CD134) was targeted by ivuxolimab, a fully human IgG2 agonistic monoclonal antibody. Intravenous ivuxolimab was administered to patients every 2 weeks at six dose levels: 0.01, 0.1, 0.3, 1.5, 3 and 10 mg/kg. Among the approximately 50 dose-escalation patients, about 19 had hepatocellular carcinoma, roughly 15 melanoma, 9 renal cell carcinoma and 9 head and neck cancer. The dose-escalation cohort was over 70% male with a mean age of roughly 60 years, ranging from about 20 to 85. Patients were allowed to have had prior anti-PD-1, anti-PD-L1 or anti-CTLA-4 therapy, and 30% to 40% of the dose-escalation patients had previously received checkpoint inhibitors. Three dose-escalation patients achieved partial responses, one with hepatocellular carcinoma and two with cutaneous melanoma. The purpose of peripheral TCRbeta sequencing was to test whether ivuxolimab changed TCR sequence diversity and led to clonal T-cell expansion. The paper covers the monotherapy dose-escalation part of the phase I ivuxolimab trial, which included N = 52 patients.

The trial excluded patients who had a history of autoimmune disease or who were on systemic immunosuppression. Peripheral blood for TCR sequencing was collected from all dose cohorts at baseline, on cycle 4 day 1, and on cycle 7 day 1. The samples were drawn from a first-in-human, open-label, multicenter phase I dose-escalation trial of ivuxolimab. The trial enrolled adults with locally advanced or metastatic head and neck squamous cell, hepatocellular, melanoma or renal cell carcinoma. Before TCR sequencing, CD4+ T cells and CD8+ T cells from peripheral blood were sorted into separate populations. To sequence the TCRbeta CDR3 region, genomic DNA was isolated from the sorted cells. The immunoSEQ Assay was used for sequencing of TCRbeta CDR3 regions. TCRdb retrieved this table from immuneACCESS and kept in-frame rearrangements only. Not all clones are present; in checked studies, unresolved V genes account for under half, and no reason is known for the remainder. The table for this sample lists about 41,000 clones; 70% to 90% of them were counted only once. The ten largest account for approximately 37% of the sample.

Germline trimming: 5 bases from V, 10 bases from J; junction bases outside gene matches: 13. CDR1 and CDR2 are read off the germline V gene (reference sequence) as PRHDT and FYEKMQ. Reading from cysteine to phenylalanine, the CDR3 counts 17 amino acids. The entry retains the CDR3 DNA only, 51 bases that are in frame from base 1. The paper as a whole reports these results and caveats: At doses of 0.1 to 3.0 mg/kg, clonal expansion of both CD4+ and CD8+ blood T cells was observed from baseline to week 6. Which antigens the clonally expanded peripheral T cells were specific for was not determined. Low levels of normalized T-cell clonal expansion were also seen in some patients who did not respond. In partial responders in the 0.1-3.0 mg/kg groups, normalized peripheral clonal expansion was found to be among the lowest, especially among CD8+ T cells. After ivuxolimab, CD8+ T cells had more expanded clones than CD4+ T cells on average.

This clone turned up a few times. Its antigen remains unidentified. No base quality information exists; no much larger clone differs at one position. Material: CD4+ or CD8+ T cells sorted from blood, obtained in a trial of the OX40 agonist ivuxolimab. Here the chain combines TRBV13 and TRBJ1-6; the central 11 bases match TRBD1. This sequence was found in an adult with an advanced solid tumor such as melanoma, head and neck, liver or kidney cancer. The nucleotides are TGTGCCAGCAGCCCACCCGCAGGGGACAGGGGGAACTCACCCCTCCACTTT. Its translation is CASSPPAGDRGNSPLHF.